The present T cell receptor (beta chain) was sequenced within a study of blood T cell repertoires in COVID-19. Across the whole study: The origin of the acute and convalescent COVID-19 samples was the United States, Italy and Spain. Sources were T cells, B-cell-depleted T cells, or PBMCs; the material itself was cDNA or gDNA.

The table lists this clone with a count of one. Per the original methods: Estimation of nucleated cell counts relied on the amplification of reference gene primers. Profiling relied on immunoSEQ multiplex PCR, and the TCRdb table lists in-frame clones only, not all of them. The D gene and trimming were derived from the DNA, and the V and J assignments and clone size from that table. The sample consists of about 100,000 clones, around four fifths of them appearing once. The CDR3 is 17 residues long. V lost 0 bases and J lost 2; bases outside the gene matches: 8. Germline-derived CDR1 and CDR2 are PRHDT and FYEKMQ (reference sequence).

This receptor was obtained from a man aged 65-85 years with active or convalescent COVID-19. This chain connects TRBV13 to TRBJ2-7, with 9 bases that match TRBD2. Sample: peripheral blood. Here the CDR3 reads CASSLGLVAGETYEQYF. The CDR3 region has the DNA TGTGCCAGCAGCTTAGGCCTTGTAGCGGGGGAAACCTACGAGCAGTACTTC.